Below are 4 T cell receptor beta chains sequenced from a single sample in a study of shared clonotypes between healthy human individuals. Data came from immunoSEQ multiplex PCR; TCRdb stores just in-frame clones and leaves some out. In the table there are approximately 1,000,000 clones, around 78% of which are singletons. Material: memory CD4+ T cells from PBMCs. Subset denoted: CD45RA-negative fraction. The source is a man aged 18 to 29 in good health. Some clones in this sample may be carry-over from other donors' samples.

This chain uses TRBV6-6 with TRBJ1-2; the match to TRBD1 covers 7 bases. This CDR3 spans 15 amino acids. V trimming: 5 bases; J trimming: 5 bases; junction bases outside the gene matches: 11. CDR1 MNHNY and CDR2 SVGAGI come from the germline V gene (reference sequence). CDR3 residues: CASSPRDRALYGYTF. CDR3 bases: TGTGCCAGCAGTCCAAGGGACAGAGCACTTTATGGCTACACCTTC.

This clone has a handful of counts. The V gene is TRBV28, the J gene TRBJ1-1; the D is unclear. Germline loops: CDR1 MDHEN, CDR2 SYDVKM. The CDR3 has 11 amino acids. V was clipped by 3 bases and J by 5 bases, with 4 bases between them. CDR3 bases: TGTGCCAGCAGTTTCGCGACTGAAGCTTTCTTT. Encoded protein: CASSFATEAFF.

The chain uses TRBV4-2 and TRBJ1-3; the D is unclear. Germline lookup yields CDR1 LGHNA and CDR2 YNFKEQ. The CDR3 is 14 amino acids. V was clipped by 4 bases and J by 9 bases, with 16 bases between them. The CDR3 sequence is CASSRGGTLGTIYF. As DNA, the CDR3 is TGTGCCAGCAGCCGGGGAGGAACCTTGGGCACCATATATTTT.

The chain uses TRBV30 and TRBJ1-4; the D is unclear. With 3 bases removed from V and 0 bases from J, the gap between germline ends came to 14 bases. Germline V CDR1 and CDR2: GTSNPN, SVGIG (reference sequence). The CDR3 contains 16 residues. CDR3 in DNA: TGTGCCTGGAGCGCTCCACGAAGGGCAACTAATGAAAAACTGTTTTTT. It specifies CAWSAPRRATNEKLFF.